This is a list of T cell receptor beta chains from one sample in a study of T cells in tuberculosis. Generated by immunoSEQ multiplex PCR, the TCRdb table keeps only in-frame clones and is missing some. The top ten clones hold roughly 6.9% of a sample with about 44,000 clones, roughly 95% of them seen once. The sample taken for sequencing was PBMCs. The receptors were sampled from a donor between 5 and 29 years old with latent tuberculosis or without tuberculosis infection. CDR3s include the opening cysteine and the closing phenylalanine or tryptophan. D genes are given only for firm matches. Only some rows state a clone size, as once, few, many or a class for expanded clones.

.,TRBJ1-1,.,13,TRBV2,TGTGCCAGCAGTGAAGACAGTACCACTGAAGCTTTCTTT,CASSEDSTTEAFF
TRBD2,TRBJ2-3,.,14,TRBV30,TGTGCCTGGAGACTAGCGGGTAGCACAGATACGCAGTATTTT,CAWRLAGSTDTQYF
.,TRBJ1-2,.,12,TRBV29-1,TGCAGCGCATCAACCGGACAGACCCCTGACACCTTC,CSASTGQTPDTF
.,TRBJ1-5,.,14,TRBV18,TGTGCCAGCTCACCAAGGAGGGTCGGGCAGCCCCAGCATTTT,CASSPRRVGQPQHF
.,TRBJ2-2,.,14,TRBV5-1,TGCGCCAGCAGCTTTACAGGTTACCCCGGGGAGCTGTTTTTT,CASSFTGYPGELFF
.,TRBJ1-1,.,13,TRBV7-9,TGTGCCAGCAGCCGAAGTTTAGAGCCTGAAGCTTTCTTT,CASSRSLEPEAFF
TRBD1,TRBJ1-1,.,16,TRBV11-1,TGTGCCAGCAGCCGACGACAGGGGGCTATGAACACTGAAGCTTTCTTT,CASSRRQGAMNTEAFF
TRBD1,TRBJ1-4,few,15,TRBV6-1,TGTGCCAGCAGTCCCGGGGACAGGGATAATGAAAAACTGTTTTTT,CASSPGDRDNEKLFF
.,TRBJ2-5,.,12,TRBV29-1,TGCAGCGTTGACACGACGGGAAAGACCCAGTACTTC,CSVDTTGKTQYF
TRBD2,TRBJ2-1,.,15,TRBV14,TGTGCCAGCAGCCAAACCGGGGGGGCTCTGAATGAGCAGTTCTTC,CASSQTGGALNEQFF
.,TRBJ1-3,once,14,TRBV10-3,TGTGCCATCAGTGTTTCCAGCTCTGGAAACACCATATATTTT,CAISVSSSGNTIYF
.,TRBJ2-7,.,15,TRBV27,TGTGCCAGCAGTTACGGAGGTTGGGGGCCCTACGAGCAGTACTTC,CASSYGGWGPYEQYF
TRBD1,TRBJ1-2,.,17,TRBV29-1,TGCAGCGTTTTACCCTGGAGGGTGTCGGGACAGCCATATGGCTACACCTTC,CSVLPWRVSGQPYGYTF
TRBD1,TRBJ1-2,.,14,TRBV19,TGTGCCAGTAGGTTTACAGGGGAGAAGGACGGCTACACCTTC,CASRFTGEKDGYTF
.,TRBJ1-1,.,12,TRBV10-2,TGCGCCAGCAGCCCCGGGTCGGCTGAAGCTTTCTTT,CASSPGSAEAFF
TRBD2,TRBJ2-7,.,15,TRBV6-5,TGTGCCAGCCACAAGGGGAGGGGAATCAGTTACGAGCAGTACTTC,CASHKGRGISYEQYF
.,TRBJ1-1,.,12,TRBV19,TGTGCCAGTAGTATAGGGGCCCTTGAAGCTTTCTTT,CASSIGALEAFF
.,TRBJ1-2,.,14,TRBV27,TGTGCCAGCAGTTTAGCCGGAGCTAACTATGGCTACACCTTC,CASSLAGANYGYTF
.,TRBJ1-6,.,12,TRBV27,TGTGCCAGCAGTCTTATTAATTCACCCCTCCACTTT,CASSLINSPLHF
TRBD1,TRBJ2-1,.,12,TRBV19,TGTGCCAGTAGTGACAGGGGCTATGAGCAGTTCTTC,CASSDRGYEQFF
.,TRBJ1-2,.,13,TRBV6-1,TGTGCCAGCAGGGACACTGAAAACTATGGCTACACCTTC,CASRDTENYGYTF
.,TRBJ2-6,.,16,TRBV27,TGTGCCACCGCGCTTTTAGGGGTCTCTGGGGCCAACGTCCTGACTTTC,CATALLGVSGANVLTF
.,TRBJ2-7,.,19,TRBV5-1,TGCGCCAGCAGTCATCGCCCATCTCTGGCGGGTTGGCCTATCGTCGAGCAGTACTTC,CASSHRPSLAGWPIVEQYF
.,TRBJ2-1,.,15,TRBV7-8,TGTGCCAGCAGCGTCGGGACCGGGAGAATGGATGAGCAGTTCTTC,CASSVGTGRMDEQFF
.,TRBJ1-1,.,15,TRBV7-2,TGTGCCAGCGGGAGAGGACAGACTATGAACACTGAAGCTTTCTTT,CASGRGQTMNTEAFF
TRBD1,TRBJ1-4,.,14,TRBV11-2,TGTGCCAGCAGTTTACAGGGGGCGAGAGAAAAACTGTTTTTT,CASSLQGAREKLFF
.,TRBJ2-1,.,11,TRBV20-1,TGCAGTGCTAGAGCGTTGCAGGAGCAGTTCTTC,CSARALQEQFF
.,TRBJ1-4,.,16,TRBV6-5,TGTGCCAGCAGTTACGGAGGGCGGACTGGTTATGAAAAACTGTTTTTT,CASSYGGRTGYEKLFF